Described below is a single T cell receptor beta chain sequence and its context. Its target is not known. The sample originates from a study of T cell repertoires in cytomegalovirus infection. In the study overall: The study used recently identified HLA-C-restricted and well-studied HLA-B-restricted CMV epitopes. Study-level results: Accumulated public TCR beta family frequency recognized individuals carrying CMV together with the relevant HLA. Dominant in the ex vivo response were TCR beta clonotypes restricted by HLA-C and specific for CMV.

One entry per CDR3 protein, called by TCRdb with MiXCR from the reads. The sample records around 710,000 distinct CDR3 sequences, about 28% being singletons. Looked up from germline, CDR1 is MGHRA and CDR2 is YSYEKL. The CDR3 is 15 residues long. Trimming took off 0 bases at V and 8 bases at J, with 16 bases between the two ends. This chain connects TRBV4-1 to TRBJ1-2, with a possible D match to TRBD1 (5 bases). The sequencing used cultured CD8+ T cells from PBMCs, collected from culture after CMV antigen stimulation. The receptor's source is a human donor in good health (CMV status not recorded). Some clones in this sample may be carry-over from other donors' samples. CDR3 sequence reads: CASSQEEGSIEGYTF. CDR3 nucleotides: TGCGCCAGCAGCCAAGAAGAGGGGTCGATTGAAGGCTACACCTTC.